This T cell receptor (beta chain) emerged from a study of blood T cell repertoires in COVID-19. On the study more broadly: The samples span acute and convalescent COVID-19 from the United States, Italy and Spain. Sources were T cells, B-cell-depleted T cells, or PBMCs; the material itself was cDNA or gDNA.

Germline CDR1 and CDR2: SGHTA and FQGNSA. CDR3 size: 13 residues. Trimming took 5 bases from V and 7 from J, leaving 9 bases between them. As processed by the authors: Scientists estimated how many nucleated cells there were by amplifying reference gene primers. Only in-frame clones appear in the TCRdb table, and some are missing; sequencing was by immunoSEQ multiplex PCR. V and J calls and clone size follow that table, whereas D and trimming were derived from the DNA. Among around 170,000 clones listed, about four fifths were seen once. Sequencing used peripheral blood. This receptor was taken from a middle-aged woman with acute or convalescent COVID-19. The chain joins TRBV7-2 to TRBJ1-6; D gene unclear. CDR3 amino acids: CASSPRENSPLHF. DNA for the CDR3: TGTGCCAGCAGCCCCCGGGAGAATTCACCCCTCCACTTT.